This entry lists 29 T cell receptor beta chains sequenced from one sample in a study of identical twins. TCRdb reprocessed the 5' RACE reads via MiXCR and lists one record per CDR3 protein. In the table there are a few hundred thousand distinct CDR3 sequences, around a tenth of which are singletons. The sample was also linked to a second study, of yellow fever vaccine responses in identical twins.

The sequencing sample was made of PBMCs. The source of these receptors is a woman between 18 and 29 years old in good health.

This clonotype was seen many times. CDR3: CSVEETKNTGELFF. The CDR3 bases are TGCAGCGTTGAAGAGACAAAAAACACCGGGGAGCTGTTTTTT. The V gene is TRBV29-1, the J gene TRBJ2-2; D is unclear. Germline V gene sequence: CDR1 SQVTM, CDR2 ANQGSEA. The CDR3 is 14 residues long. V was shortened by 0 bases and J by 2 bases, with 7 bases between the two germline ends.

This chain's CDR3 is CASSLGPQTQETQYF. The CDR3, as DNA: TGCGCCAGCAGCTTGGGGCCCCAGACCCAAGAGACCCAGTACTTC. The rearrangement joins TRBV5-1 to TRBJ2-5; D uncertain. The CDR3 is 15 amino acids. Trimming took off 0 bases at V and 1 base at J, with 10 bases between the two ends. Germline CDR1 and CDR2: SGHRS and YFSETQ. The full variable domain, rest sourced from reference TRBV5-1 and TRBJ2-5, is KAGVTQTPRYLIKTRGQQVTLSCSPISGHRSVSWYQQTPGQGLQFLFEYFSETQRNKGNFPGRFSGRQFSNSRSEMNVSTLELGDSALYLCASSLGPQTQETQYFGPGTRLLVL.

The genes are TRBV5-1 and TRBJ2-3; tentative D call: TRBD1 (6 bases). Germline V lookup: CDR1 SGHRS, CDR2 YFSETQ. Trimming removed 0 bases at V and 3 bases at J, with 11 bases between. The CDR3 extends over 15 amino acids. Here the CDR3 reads CASSLDRVRTDTQYF. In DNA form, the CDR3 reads TGCGCCAGCAGCTTGGACAGGGTGAGGACAGATACGCAGTATTTT.

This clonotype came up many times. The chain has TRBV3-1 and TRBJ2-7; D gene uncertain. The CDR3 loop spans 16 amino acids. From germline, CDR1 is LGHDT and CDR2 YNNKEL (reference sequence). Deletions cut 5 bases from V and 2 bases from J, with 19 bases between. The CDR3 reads CASSKGVVVPTYEQYF. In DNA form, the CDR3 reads TGTGCCAGCAGCAAAGGAGTGGTAGTCCCCACCTACGAGCAGTACTTC.

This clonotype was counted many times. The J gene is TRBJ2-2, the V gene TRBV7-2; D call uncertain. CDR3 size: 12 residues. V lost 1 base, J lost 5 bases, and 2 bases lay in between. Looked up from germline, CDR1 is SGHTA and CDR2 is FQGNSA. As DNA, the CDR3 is TGTGCCAGCAGCTTAGAGACCGGGGAGCTGTTTTTT. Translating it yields CASSLETGELFF.

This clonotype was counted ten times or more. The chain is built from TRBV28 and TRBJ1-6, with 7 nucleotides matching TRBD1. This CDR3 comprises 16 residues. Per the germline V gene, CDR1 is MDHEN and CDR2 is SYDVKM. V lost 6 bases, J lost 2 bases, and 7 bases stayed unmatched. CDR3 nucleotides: TGTGCCAGCAGCCCAAGACAGGGTGCCTATAATTCACCCCTCCACTTT. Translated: CASSPRQGAYNSPLHF.

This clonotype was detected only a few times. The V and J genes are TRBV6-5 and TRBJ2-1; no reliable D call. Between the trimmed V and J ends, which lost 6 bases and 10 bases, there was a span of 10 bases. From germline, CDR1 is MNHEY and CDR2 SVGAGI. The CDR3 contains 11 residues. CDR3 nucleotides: TGTGCCAGCAGCAAGGGTTTCGAGCAGTTCTTC. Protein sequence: CASSKGFEQFF.

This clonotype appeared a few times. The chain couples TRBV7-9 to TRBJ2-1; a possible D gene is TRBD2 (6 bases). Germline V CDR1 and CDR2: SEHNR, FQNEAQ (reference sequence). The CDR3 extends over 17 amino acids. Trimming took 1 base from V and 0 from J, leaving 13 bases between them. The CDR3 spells CASSLGSHSGSYNEQFF. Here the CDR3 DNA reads TGTGCCAGCAGCTTAGGATCCCATAGCGGCTCCTACAATGAGCAGTTCTTC.

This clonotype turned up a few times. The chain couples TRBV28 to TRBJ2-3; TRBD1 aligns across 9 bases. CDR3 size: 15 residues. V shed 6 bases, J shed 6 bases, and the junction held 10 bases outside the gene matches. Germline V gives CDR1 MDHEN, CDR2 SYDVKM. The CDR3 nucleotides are TGTGCCAGCAGGAAACAGGGGGCTACAACGGATACGCAGTATTTT. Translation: CASRKQGATTDTQYF.

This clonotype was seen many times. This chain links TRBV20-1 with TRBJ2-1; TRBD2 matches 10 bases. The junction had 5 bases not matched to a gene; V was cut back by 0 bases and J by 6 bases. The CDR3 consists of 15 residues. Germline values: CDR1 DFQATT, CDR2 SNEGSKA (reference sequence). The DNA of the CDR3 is TGCAGTGCTAGAGATCTAGCGGGAGTAGCCAATGAGCAGTTCTTC. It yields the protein CSARDLAGVANEQFF.

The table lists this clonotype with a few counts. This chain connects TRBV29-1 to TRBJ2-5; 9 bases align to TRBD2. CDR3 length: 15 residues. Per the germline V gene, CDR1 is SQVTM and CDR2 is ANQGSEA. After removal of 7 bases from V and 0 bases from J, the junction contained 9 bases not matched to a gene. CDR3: CSGAGGLQNQETQYF. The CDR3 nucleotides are TGCAGCGGAGCGGGAGGCCTGCAGAACCAAGAGACCCAGTACTTC.

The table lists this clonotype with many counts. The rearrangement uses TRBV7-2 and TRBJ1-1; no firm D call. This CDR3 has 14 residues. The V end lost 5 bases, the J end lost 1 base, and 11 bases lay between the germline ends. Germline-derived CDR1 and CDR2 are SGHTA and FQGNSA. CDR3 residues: CASSLLVENTEAFF. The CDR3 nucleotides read TGTGCCAGCAGCCTCCTCGTGGAGAACACTGAAGCTTTCTTT.

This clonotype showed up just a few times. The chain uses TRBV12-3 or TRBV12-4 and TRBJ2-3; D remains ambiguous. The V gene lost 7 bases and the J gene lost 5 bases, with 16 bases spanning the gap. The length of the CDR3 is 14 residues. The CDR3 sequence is CASTSSGYRDTQYF. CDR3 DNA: TGTGCCAGCACCTCAAGTGGATATCGAGATACGCAGTATTTT.

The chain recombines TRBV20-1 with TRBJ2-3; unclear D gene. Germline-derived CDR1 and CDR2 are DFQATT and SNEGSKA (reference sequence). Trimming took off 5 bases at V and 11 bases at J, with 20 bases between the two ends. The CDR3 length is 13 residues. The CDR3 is CSAPLDGFLGQYF. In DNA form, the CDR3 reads TGCAGTGCTCCTTTGGACGGGTTCCTTGGGCAGTATTTT.

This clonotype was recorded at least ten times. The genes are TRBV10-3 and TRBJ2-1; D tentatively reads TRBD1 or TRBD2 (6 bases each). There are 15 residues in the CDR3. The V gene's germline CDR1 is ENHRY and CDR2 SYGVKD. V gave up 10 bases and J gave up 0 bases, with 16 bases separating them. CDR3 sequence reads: CATRGRDSSYNEQFF. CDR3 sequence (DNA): TGTGCCACCCGGGGGCGAGATAGCTCCTACAATGAGCAGTTCTTC.

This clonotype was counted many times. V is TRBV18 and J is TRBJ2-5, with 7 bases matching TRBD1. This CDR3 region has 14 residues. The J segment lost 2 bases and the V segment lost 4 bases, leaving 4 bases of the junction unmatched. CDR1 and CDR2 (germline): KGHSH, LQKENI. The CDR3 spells CASSLQGLQETQYF. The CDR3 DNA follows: TGTGCCAGCTCACTACAGGGGCTACAAGAGACCCAGTACTTC. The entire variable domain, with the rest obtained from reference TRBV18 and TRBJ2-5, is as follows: NAGVMQNPRHLVRRRGQEARLRCSPMKGHSHVYWYRQLPEEGLKFMVYLQKENIIDESGMPKERFSAEFPKEGPSILRIQQVVRGDSAAYFCASSLQGLQETQYFGPGTRLLVL.

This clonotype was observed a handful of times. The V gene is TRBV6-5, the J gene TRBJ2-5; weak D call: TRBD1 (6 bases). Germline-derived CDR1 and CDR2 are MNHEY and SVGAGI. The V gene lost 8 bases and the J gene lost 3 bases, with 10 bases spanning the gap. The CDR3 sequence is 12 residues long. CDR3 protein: CASGRQEETQYF. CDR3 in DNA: TGTGCCAGCGGCCGACAGGAAGAGACCCAGTACTTC.

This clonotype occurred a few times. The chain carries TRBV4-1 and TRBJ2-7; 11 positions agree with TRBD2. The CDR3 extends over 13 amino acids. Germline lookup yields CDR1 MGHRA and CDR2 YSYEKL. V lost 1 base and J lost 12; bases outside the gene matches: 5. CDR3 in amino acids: CASSQGLAGTPYF. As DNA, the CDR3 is TGCGCCAGCAGCCAAGGACTAGCGGGAACCCCGTACTTC.

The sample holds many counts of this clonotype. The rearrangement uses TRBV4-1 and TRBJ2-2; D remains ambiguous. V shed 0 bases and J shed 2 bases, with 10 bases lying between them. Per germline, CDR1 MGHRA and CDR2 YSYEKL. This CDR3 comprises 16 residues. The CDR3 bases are TGCGCCAGCAGCCAAGAGTTAGGCTTAAACACCGGGGAGCTGTTTTTT. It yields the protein CASSQELGLNTGELFF.

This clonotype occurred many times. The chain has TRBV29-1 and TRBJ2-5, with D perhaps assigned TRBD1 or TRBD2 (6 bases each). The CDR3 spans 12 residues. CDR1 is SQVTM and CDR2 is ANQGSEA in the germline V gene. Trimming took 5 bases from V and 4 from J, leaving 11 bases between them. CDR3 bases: TGCAGCGTTCGTAGGGGGGCAGAGACCCAGTACTTC. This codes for CSVRRGAETQYF.

The CDR3 here is CASSHGGANTGELFF. The CDR3 nucleotides read TGTGCCAGCAGCCACGGCGGGGCCAACACCGGGGAGCTGTTTTTT. The genes are TRBV3-1 and TRBJ2-2, with D possibly matching TRBD2 (6 bases). Germline CDR1 and CDR2: LGHDT and YNNKEL (reference sequence). This CDR3 is built from 15 residues. The V and J ends lost 3 bases and 2 bases respectively, with 10 bases between them.

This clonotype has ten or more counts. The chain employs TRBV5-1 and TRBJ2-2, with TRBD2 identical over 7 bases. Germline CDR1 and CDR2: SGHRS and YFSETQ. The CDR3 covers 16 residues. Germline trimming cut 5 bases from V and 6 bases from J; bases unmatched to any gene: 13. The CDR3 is CASSSTGPRGAGELFF. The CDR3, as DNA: TGCGCCAGCAGTTCCACAGGCCCCCGGGGGGCCGGGGAGCTGTTTTTT.

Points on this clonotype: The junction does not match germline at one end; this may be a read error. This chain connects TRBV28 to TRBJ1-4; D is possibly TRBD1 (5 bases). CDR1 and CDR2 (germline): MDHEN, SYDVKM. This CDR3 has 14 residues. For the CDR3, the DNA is TGTACCAGCAGTTTACAGGAATACAATGAAAAACTGTTTTTT. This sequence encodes CTSSLQEYNEKLFF.

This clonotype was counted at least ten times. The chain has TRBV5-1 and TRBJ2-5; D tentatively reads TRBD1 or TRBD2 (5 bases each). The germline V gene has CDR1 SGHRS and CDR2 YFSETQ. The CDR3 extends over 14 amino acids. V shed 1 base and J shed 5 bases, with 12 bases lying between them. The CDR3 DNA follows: TGCGCCAGCAGCTTGTTTCCGGGGCCGGAGACCCAGTACTTC. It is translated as CASSLFPGPETQYF.

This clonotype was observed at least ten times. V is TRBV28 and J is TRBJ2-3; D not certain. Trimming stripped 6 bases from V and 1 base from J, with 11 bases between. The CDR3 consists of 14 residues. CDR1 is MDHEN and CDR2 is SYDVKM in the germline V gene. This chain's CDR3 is CASRSVYRTDTQYF. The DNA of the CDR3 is TGTGCCAGCAGATCCGTATATCGCACAGATACGCAGTATTTT.

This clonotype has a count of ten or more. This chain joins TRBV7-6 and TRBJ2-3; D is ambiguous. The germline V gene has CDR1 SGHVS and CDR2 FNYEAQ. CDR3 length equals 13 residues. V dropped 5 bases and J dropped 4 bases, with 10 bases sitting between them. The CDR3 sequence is CASSLTRADTQYF. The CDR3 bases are TGTGCCAGCAGCCTTACCCGGGCAGATACGCAGTATTTT.

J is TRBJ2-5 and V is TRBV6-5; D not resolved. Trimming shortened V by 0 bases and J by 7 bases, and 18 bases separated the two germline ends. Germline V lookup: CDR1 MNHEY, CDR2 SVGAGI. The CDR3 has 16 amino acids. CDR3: CASSYSTGPKLGTQYF. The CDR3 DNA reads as TGTGCCAGCAGTTACTCGACCGGGCCCAAACTCGGGACCCAGTACTTC.

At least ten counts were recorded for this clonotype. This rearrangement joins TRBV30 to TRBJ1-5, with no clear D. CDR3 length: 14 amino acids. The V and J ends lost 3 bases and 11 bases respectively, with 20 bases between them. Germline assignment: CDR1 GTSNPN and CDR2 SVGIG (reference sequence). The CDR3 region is CAWRSSGSRGAQHF. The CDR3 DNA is TGTGCCTGGAGGAGCAGCGGGTCTCGGGGAGCCCAGCATTTT.

CDR3 region: CASSELNYGYTF. The CDR3 coding sequence is TGTGCCAGCAGTGAATTGAACTATGGCTACACCTTC. The chain joins TRBV2 to TRBJ1-2, with D unresolved. The V gene lost 2 bases and the J gene lost 2 bases, with 3 bases spanning the gap. CDR3 length: 12 residues. Germline CDR1 SNHLY, CDR2 FYNNEI.